These 6 T cell receptor beta chains originate from one sample sequenced in a study of blood T cells in healthy people across ages. Primers used in a second PCR of about 7 to 11 cycles were a sample-barcoded 5' primer and a J-beta primer mix. TCRdb re-analysed the 5' RACE reads in MiXCR, keeping a single row per CDR3 protein. In the table there are around 1,000,000 distinct CDR3 sequences, under 30% of which are singletons. The same sample was also studied in work on T cells of mothers and their children.

Sequenced: blood. The receptors were sampled from a girl aged 2 to 9 in good health.

This CDR3 is CSAFRLAGPDPDTQYF. The CDR3 coding sequence is TGCAGTGCTTTCCGACTAGCGGGCCCTGACCCAGATACGCAGTATTTT. This sequence joins TRBV20-1 and TRBJ2-3, with TRBD2 identical over 10 bases. The junction had 12 bases not matched to a gene; V was cut back by 5 bases and J by 4 bases. Germline V gene lookup returns CDR1 DFQATT and CDR2 SNEGSKA (reference sequence). The CDR3 spans 16 residues.

This sequence joins TRBV13 and TRBJ2-1, with TRBD2 identical over 9 bases. Germline V CDR1 and CDR2: PRHDT, FYEKMQ (reference sequence). Trimming cost V 5 bases and J 8 bases; bases outside gene matches: 13. The CDR3 totals 16 residues. CDR3 sequence (DNA): TGTGCCAGCAGCCTCTACCGGGCGGGGGGGCTTGATGAGCAGTTCTTC. Amino acids: CASSLYRAGGLDEQFF.

A few counts support this clonotype. The CDR3 is CSASQGAYEQFF. The CDR3 DNA is TGCAGTGCTAGTCAGGGGGCGTATGAGCAGTTCTTC. The chain carries TRBV20-1 and TRBJ2-1; 8 positions agree with TRBD1. The CDR3 consists of 12 residues. J was trimmed by 8 bases and V by 3 bases; bases with no gene match: 3. Germline V gene sequence: CDR1 DFQATT, CDR2 SNEGSKA (reference sequence).

This clonotype occurred many times. The chain couples TRBV24-1 to TRBJ1-2; D unresolved. Germline loops: CDR1 KGHDR, CDR2 SFDVKD. Trimming removed 4 bases at V and 5 bases at J, with 4 bases between. The CDR3 is 11 amino acids. The chain's CDR3 is CATSDPYGYTF. Written as DNA, the CDR3 is TGTGCCACCAGTGACCCGTATGGCTACACCTTC.

The V gene is TRBV20-1, the J gene TRBJ2-7; D gene ambiguous. The J call may not be correct, given that the DNA end is closer to TRBJ2-5. This CDR3 contains 13 residues. The germline V gene encodes CDR1 DFQATT and CDR2 SNEGSKA (reference sequence). The CDR3 coding sequence is TGCAGTGCTAGCAAGGGCCCCCAAGAGACCCAGTACTTC. Translated, it gives CSASKGPQETQYF.

This clonotype was recorded a few times. The chain couples TRBV7-8 to TRBJ1-4; 10 bases are shared with TRBD1. The CDR3 covers 15 residues. Germline CDR1 and CDR2: SGHVS and FQNEAQ. J lost 6 bases, V lost 2 bases, and 3 bases had no gene match. In DNA, the CDR3 is TGTGCCAGCAGCTTATATGGGACAGGGGATGAAAAACTGTTTTTT. This translates into CASSLYGTGDEKLFF. The full variable domain, with the rest looked up from reference TRBV7-8 and TRBJ1-4, is GAGVSQSPRYKVAKRGQDVALRCDPISGHVSLFWYQQALGQGPEFLTYFQNEAQLDKSGLPSDRFFAERPEGSVSTLKIQRTQQEDSAVYLCASSLYGTGDEKLFFGSGTQLSVL.